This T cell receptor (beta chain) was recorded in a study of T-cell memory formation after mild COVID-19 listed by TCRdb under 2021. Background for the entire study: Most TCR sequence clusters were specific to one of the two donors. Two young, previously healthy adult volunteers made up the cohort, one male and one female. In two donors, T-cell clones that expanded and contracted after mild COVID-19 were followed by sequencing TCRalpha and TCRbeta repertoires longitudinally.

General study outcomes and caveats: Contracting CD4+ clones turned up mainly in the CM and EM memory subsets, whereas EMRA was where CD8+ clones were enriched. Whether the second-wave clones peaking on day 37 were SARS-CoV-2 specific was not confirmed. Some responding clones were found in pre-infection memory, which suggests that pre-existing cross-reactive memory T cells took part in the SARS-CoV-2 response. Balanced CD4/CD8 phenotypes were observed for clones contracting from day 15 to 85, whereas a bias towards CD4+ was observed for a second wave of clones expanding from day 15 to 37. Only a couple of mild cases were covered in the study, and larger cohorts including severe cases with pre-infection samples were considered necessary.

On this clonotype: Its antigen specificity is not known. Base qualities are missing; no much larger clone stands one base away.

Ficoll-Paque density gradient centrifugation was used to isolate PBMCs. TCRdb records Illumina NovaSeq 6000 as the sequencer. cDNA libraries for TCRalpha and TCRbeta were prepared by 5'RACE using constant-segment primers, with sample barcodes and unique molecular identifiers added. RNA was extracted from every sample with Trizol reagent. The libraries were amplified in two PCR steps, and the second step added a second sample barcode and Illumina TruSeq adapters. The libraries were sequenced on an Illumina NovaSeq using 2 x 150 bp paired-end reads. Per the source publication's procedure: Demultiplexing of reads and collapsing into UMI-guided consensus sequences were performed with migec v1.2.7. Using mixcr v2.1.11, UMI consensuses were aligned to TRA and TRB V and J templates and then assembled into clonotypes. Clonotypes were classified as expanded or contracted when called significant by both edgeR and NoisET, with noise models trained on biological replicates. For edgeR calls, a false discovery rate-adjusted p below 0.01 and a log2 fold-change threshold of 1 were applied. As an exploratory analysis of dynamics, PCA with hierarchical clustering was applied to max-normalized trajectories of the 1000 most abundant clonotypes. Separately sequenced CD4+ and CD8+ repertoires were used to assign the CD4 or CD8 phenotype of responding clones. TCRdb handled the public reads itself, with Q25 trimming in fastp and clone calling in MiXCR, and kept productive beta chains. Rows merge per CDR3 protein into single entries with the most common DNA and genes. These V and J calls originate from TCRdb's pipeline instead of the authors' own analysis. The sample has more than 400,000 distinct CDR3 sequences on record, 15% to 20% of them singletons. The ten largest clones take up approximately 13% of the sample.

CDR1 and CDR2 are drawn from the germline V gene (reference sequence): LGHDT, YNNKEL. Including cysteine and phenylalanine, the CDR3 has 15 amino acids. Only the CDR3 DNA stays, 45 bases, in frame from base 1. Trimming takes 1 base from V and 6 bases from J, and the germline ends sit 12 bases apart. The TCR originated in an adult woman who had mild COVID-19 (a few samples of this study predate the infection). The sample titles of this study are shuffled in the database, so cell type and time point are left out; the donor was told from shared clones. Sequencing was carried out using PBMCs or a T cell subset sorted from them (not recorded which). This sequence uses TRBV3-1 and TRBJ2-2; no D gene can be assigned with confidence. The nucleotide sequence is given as TGTGCCAGCAGCCAAGTACCCTACCTGTCCGGGGAGCTGTTTTTT. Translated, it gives CASSQVPYLSGELFF.